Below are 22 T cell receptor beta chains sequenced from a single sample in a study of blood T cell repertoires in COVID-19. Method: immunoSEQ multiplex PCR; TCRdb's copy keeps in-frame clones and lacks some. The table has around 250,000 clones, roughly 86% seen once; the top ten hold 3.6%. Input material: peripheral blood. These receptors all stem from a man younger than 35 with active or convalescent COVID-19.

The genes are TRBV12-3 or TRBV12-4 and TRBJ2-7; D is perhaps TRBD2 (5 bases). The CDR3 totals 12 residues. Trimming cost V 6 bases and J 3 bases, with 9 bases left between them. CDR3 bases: TGTGCCAGCAGCTCGGGGTTCTACGAGCAGTACTTC. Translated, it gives CASSSGFYEQYF.

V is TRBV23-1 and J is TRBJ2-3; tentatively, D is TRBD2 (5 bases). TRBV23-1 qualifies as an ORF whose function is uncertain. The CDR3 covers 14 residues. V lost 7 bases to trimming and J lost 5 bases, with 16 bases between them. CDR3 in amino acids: CASTPTGNKDTQYF. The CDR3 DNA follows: TGCGCCAGCACCCCCACGGGGAATAAAGATACGCAGTATTTT.

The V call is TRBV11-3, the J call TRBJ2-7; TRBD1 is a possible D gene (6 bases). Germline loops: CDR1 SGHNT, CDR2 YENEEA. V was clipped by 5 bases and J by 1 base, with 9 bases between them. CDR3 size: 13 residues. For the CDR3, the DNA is TGTGCCAGCAGCAGAACAGGGTCCTACGAGCAGTACTTC. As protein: CASSRTGSYEQYF.

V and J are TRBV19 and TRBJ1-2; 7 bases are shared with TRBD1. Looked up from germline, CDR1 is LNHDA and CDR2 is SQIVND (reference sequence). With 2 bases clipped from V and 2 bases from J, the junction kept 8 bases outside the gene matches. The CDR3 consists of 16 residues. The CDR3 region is CASSIWAQDRNYGYTF. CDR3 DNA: TGTGCCAGTAGTATATGGGCCCAGGACAGGAACTATGGCTACACCTTC.

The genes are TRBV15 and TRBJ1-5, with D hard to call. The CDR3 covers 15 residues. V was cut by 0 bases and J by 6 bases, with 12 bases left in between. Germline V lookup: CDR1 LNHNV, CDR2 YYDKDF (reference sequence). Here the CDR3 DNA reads TGTGCCACCAGCAGAGATCTGGGCAGCGGTCAGCCCCAGCATTTT. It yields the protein CATSRDLGSGQPQHF.

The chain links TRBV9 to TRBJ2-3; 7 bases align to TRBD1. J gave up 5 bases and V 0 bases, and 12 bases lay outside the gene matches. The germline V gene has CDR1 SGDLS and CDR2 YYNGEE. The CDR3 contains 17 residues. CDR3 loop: CASSVGTGDQVGDTQYF. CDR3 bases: TGTGCCAGCAGCGTAGGGACAGGAGATCAAGTAGGAGATACGCAGTATTTT.

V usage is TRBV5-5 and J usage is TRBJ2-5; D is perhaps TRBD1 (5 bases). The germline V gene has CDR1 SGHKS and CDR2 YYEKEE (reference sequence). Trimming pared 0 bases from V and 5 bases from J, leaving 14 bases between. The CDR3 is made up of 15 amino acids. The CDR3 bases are TGTGCCAGCAGCTTGGCCAGGGCTGAGACGGAGACCCAGTACTTC. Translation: CASSLARAETETQYF.

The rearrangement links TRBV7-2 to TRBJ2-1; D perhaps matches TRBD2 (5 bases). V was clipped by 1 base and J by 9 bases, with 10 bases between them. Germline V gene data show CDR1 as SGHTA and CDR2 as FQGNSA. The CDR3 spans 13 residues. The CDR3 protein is CASSLVLDGEQFF. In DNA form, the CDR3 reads TGTGCCAGCAGCTTAGTACTAGACGGTGAGCAGTTCTTC.

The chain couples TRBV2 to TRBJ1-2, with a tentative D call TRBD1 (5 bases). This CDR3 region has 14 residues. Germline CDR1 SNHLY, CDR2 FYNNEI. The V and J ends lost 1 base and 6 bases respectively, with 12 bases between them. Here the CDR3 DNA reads TGTGCCAGCAGTGAAGTTAGCAGGGATAATGGCTACACCTTC. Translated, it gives CASSEVSRDNGYTF.

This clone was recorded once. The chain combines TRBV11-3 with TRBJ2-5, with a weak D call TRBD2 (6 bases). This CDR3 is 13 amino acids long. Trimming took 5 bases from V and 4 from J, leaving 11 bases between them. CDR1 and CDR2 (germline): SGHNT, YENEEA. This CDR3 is CASSPGLAETQYF. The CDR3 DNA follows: TGTGCCAGCAGCCCGGGACTCGCAGAGACCCAGTACTTC.

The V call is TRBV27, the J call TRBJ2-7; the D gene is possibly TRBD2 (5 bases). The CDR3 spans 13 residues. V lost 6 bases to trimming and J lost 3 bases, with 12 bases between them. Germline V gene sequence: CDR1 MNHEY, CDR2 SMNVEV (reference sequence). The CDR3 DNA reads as TGTGCCAGCAGCCACAACGGGGACTACGAGCAGTACTTC. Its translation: CASSHNGDYEQYF.

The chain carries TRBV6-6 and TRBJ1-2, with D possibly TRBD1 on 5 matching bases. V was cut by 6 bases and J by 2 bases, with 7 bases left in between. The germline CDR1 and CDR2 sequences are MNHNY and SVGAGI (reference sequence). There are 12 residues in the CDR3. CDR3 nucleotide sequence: TGTGCCAGCAGAGGGGAAAACTATGGCTACACCTTC. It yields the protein CASRGENYGYTF.

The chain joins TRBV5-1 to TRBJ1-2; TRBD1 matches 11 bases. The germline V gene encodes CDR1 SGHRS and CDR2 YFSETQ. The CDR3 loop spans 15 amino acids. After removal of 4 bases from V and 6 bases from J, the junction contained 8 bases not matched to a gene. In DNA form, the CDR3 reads TGCGCCAGCAGCCTACAGGACAGGGGGCAACATGGCTACACCTTC. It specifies CASSLQDRGQHGYTF. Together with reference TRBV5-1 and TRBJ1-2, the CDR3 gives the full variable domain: KAGVTQTPRYLIKTRGQQVTLSCSPISGHRSVSWYQQTPGQGLQFLFEYFSETQRNKGNFPGRFSGRQFSNSRSEMNVSTLELGDSALYLCASSLQDRGQHGYTFGSGTRLTVV.

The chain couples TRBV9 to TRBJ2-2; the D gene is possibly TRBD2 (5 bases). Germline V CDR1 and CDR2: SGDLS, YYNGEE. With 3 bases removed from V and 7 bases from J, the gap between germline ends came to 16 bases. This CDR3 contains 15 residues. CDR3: CASSATEKRIGELFF. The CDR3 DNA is TGTGCCAGCAGCGCCACAGAGAAGCGGATCGGGGAGCTGTTTTTT.

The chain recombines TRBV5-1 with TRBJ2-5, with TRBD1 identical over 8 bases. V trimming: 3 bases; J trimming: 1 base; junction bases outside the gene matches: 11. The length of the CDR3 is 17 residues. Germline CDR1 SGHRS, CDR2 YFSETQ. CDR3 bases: TGCGCCAGCAGCTGGGTATTAACAGGGGGGTCCCAAGAGACCCAGTACTTC. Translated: CASSWVLTGGSQETQYF.

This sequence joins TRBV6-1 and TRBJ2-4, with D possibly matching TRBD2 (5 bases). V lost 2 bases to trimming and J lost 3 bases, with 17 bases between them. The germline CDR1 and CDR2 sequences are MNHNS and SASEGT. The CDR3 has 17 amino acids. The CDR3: CASSERRWLASKNIQYF. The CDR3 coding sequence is TGTGCCAGCAGTGAAAGACGATGGCTAGCTAGCAAAAACATTCAGTACTTC.

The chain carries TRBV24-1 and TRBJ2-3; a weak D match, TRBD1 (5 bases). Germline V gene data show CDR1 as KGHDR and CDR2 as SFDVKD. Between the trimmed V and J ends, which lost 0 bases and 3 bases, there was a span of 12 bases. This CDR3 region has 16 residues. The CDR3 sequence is CATSDLGGRGTDTQYF. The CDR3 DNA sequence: TGTGCCACCAGTGATTTGGGCGGAAGGGGAACAGATACGCAGTATTTT.

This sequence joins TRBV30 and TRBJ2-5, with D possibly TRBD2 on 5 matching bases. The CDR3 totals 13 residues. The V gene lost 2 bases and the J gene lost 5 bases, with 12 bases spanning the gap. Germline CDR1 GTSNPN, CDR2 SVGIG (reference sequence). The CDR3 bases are TGTGCCTGGAGTCCCCAGCCGGGGGAGACCCAGTACTTC. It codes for CAWSPQPGETQYF.

As DNA, the CDR3 is TGTGCCAGTAGTTCCCGGTTAGGACAGGGCAATCAGCCCCAGCATTTT. Translating gives CASSSRLGQGNQPQHF. This rearrangement joins TRBV19 to TRBJ1-5; TRBD1 matches at 7 bases. V gave up 5 bases and J gave up 2 bases; unmatched junction bases: 9. The CDR3 is 16 amino acids. The germline CDR1 and CDR2 sequences are LNHDA and SQIVND (reference sequence).

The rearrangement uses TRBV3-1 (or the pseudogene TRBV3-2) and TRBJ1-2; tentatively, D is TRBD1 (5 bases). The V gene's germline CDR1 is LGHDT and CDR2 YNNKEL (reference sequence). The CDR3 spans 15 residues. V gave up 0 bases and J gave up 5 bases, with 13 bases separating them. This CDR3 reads CASSQDWAGEYGYTF. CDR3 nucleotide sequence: TGTGCCAGCAGCCAAGATTGGGCGGGGGAATATGGCTACACCTTC.

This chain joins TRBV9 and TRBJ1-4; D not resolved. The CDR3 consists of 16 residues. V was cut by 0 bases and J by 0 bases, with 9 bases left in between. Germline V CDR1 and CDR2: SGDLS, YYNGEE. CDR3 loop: CASSVAPSPTNEKLFF. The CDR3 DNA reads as TGTGCCAGCAGCGTAGCTCCAAGCCCAACTAATGAAAAACTGTTTTTT.

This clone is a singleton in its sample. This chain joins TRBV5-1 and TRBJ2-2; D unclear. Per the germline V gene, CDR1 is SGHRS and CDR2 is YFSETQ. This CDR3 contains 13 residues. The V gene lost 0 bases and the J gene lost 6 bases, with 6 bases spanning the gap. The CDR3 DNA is TGCGCCAGCAGCTTGGTTGAGGCCGGGGAGCTGTTTTTT. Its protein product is CASSLVEAGELFF. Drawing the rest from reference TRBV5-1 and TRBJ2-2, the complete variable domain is KAGVTQTPRYLIKTRGQQVTLSCSPISGHRSVSWYQQTPGQGLQFLFEYFSETQRNKGNFPGRFSGRQFSNSRSEMNVSTLELGDSALYLCASSLVEAGELFFGEGSRLTVL.